A single sample gave rise to the 13 T cell receptor beta chains below, sequenced in a study of T cell responses to AZD1222 COVID-19 vaccine. The assay was immunoSEQ multiplex PCR, and TCRdb's table has in-frame clones only and misses some. The table records approximately 150,000 clones, approximately 89% of them present only once. The sequencing here drew on peripheral blood, taken on day 0 of AZD1222 vaccination. These receptors all come from an adult in good health.

J is TRBJ1-1 and V is TRBV3-1 (or the pseudogene TRBV3-2), with D possibly being TRBD1 (6 bases). Trimming took 4 bases from V and 1 from J, leaving 7 bases between them. Germline values: CDR1 LGHDT, CDR2 YNNKEL (reference sequence). This CDR3 comprises 13 residues. CDR3 in amino acids: CASSPTGNTEAFF. CDR3 coding DNA: TGTGCCAGCAGCCCGACAGGGAACACTGAAGCTTTCTTT.

This chain uses TRBV4-3 with TRBJ2-2; TRBD1 might be the D (6 bases). Germline CDR1 reads LGHNA; CDR2 reads YSLEER. The CDR3 sequence is 16 residues long. Trimming removed 4 bases at V and 7 bases at J, with 19 bases between. The CDR3 nucleotides read TGCGCCAGCAGCCCCACCCCACAGGGCTTCGGCGGGGAGCTGTTTTTT. It yields the protein CASSPTPQGFGGELFF.

The J gene is TRBJ1-6, the V gene TRBV27; a weak D match, TRBD1 (5 bases). Trimming took 4 bases from V and 9 from J, leaving 16 bases between them. CDR1 and CDR2 (germline): MNHEY, SMNVEV (reference sequence). The CDR3 covers 15 residues. The CDR3 DNA reads TGTGCCAGCAGTTCGCAAGCCGGGACCTCTTCACCCCTCCACTTT. Protein: CASSSQAGTSSPLHF.

The table lists this clone with a count of one. This chain links TRBV3-1 (or the pseudogene TRBV3-2) with TRBJ1-2; D is undetermined. Trimming pared 1 base from V and 7 bases from J, leaving 10 bases between. CDR1 and CDR2 (germline): LGHDT, YNNKEL (reference sequence). The CDR3 has 13 residues. CDR3 nucleotides: TGTGCCAGCAGCCAAGGGGCCCTGGGTGGCTACACCTTC. It encodes CASSQGALGGYTF.

This rearrangement joins TRBV4-2 to TRBJ1-3; 8 bases are a match to TRBD1. V gave up 0 bases and J gave up 0 bases; unmatched junction bases: 16. This CDR3 is built from 21 residues. The germline gives CDR1 LGHNA, CDR2 YNFKEQ. As DNA, the CDR3 is TGTGCCAGCAGCCAAGAAGCTATCGGGACAGGACGCTTGAGCTCTGGAAACACCATATATTTT. This translates into CASSQEAIGTGRLSSGNTIYF.

Written as DNA, the CDR3 is TGTGCCAGTCTGGATAGGGCCCCCAATCAGCCCCAGCATTTT. Protein product: CASLDRAPNQPQHF. The rearrangement links TRBV19 to TRBJ1-5; D is undetermined. Germline CDR1 is LNHDA and CDR2 is SQIVND (reference sequence). This CDR3 spans 14 amino acids. Trimming left V 8 bases short and J 3 bases short, with 14 bases between. The full variable domain, its missing parts supplied by reference TRBV19 and TRBJ1-5, is DGGITQSPKYLFRKEGQNVTLSCEQNLNHDAMYWYRQDPGQGLRLIYYSQIVNDFQKGDIAEGYSVSREKKESFPLTVTSAQKNPTAFYLCASLDRAPNQPQHFGDGTRLSIL.

There are a few counts of this clone. J is TRBJ2-2 and V is TRBV5-1, with D perhaps matching TRBD2 (7 bases). Germline V gene data show CDR1 as SGHRS and CDR2 as YFSETQ. The V end was cut by 7 bases, the J end by 4 bases, with 11 bases between. CDR3 length: 13 amino acids. CDR3 in amino acids: CASGGAGTGELFF. The CDR3 nucleotides read TGCGCCAGCGGGGGGGCCGGCACCGGGGAGCTGTTTTTT.

The V and J genes are TRBV25-1 and TRBJ2-2, with 7 nucleotides matching TRBD1. This CDR3 has 16 amino acids. With V trimmed by 2 bases and J by 6 bases, 9 bases remained unmatched. Germline V gives CDR1 MGHDK, CDR2 SYGVNS. The CDR3 DNA reads as TGTGCCAGCAGTGAAGGCAAGGACAGGAGATCCGGGGAGCTGTTTTTT. This translates into CASSEGKDRRSGELFF.

The chain joins TRBV28 to TRBJ2-2; 7 bases align to TRBD2. V shed 2 bases and J 9 bases; nucleotides not matched to a gene: 6. Germline V CDR1 and CDR2: MDHEN, SYDVKM. The CDR3 has 14 residues. Here the CDR3 DNA reads TGTGCCAGCAGTTTACCGGGGGGTACTCGGGAGCTGTTTTTT. Translation: CASSLPGGTRELFF.

This chain connects TRBV27 to TRBJ2-7, with 11 bases that match TRBD2. The CDR3 length is 17 residues. Germline V CDR1 and CDR2: MNHEY, SMNVEV (reference sequence). Losses at the gene ends were 5 bases for V and 1 base for J; bases not matched to a gene: 10. The CDR3 DNA follows: TGTGCCAGCAGTCTCTCGAGACTAGCGGGGAAGTCCTACGAGCAGTACTTC. The encoded protein is CASSLSRLAGKSYEQYF.

The chain uses TRBV4-3 and TRBJ1-1; no clear D. The germline V and J ends were trimmed by 1 base and 11 bases, with 14 bases remaining between them. The CDR3 is 13 amino acids. Germline CDR1 and CDR2: LGHNA and YSLEER. CDR3 protein: CASSQVGSWVAFF. The CDR3 region has the DNA TGCGCCAGCAGCCAAGTAGGCTCCTGGGTGGCTTTCTTT.

Of note for this clone: Mismatch with germline at one junction end may stem from a read error. The chain carries TRBV9 and TRBJ2-1; D is unresolved. The length of the CDR3 is 14 residues. Germline values: CDR1 SGDLS, CDR2 YYNGEE. The CDR3 sequence: CASSVEGSDNEQFF. The DNA of the CDR3 is TGTGCCAGCAGCGTAGAGGGCTCCGACAATGAGCAGTTCTTC. Full variable domain (remainder filled in from reference TRBV9 and TRBJ2-1): DSGVTQTPKHLITATGQRVTLRCSPRSGDLSVYWYQQSLDQGLQFLIQYYNGEERAKGNILERFSAQQFPDLHSELNLSSLELGDSALYFCASSVEGSDNEQFFGPGTRLTVL.

This clone was observed a single time. The chain recombines TRBV23-1 with TRBJ2-3, with D perhaps TRBD1 or TRBD2 (5 bases each). TRBV23-1 is filed as an ORF, its function uncertain. CDR3 length: 14 amino acids. Trimming took 4 bases from V and 0 from J, leaving 8 bases between them. CDR3 in amino acids: CASSLGESTDTQYF. The CDR3 nucleotides read TGCGCCAGCAGTCTGGGGGAAAGCACAGATACGCAGTATTTT.